The entry below describes one T cell receptor (beta chain). The clone's antigen remains unknown. Base qualities were left out, and no much larger clone turns up one base away. The cohort comprised some 700 healthy bone marrow donors. All cohort members were sampled while nominally healthy, although unrecorded immune exposures were likely present. The donor tested CMV seronegative, placing the donor among the 350 to 400 seronegative members of the cohort. A peripheral blood sample was collected from each donor, and TCR beta sequencing was performed on peripheral blood mononuclear cells. Genomic DNA extraction from the blood cell samples was performed with the Qiagen DNeasy Blood Extraction Kit. This specimen belongs to a study of cytomegalovirus exposure and HLA in healthy donors (dated by TCRdb to about 2017). Background for the entire study: According to an earlier analysis of a few hundred of the donors, roughly 180 million T cells yielded 117 million unique TCR beta sequences and 276 Gb of sequence data. To predict cytomegalovirus infection status, the study combined high-throughput TCR immunosequencing, statistical association of individual TCRs with disease status, and machine learning. The T cell repertoires of some 670 subjects were profiled by immunosequencing and related to cytomegalovirus serostatus. On average, roughly 200,000 unique TCR beta nucleotide sequences were sequenced per donor among a few hundred genotyped donors of the cohort, with roughly 19% of those sequences being non-productive. Rather than drawing on any new phenotypic data, the later analysis identified candidate immune exposures from TCR beta sequences and the way those sequences occurred across donors. Several DR-DQ haplotypes were handled as single units for association and clustering because linkage in the cohort was strong. In a later genetic analysis, genome-wide SNP genotypes for about 55% of the roughly 700 donors were used, and that subset was treated as a discovery cohort. An earlier analysis of approximately 500 of the donors applied high-throughput TCR beta sequencing to assess whether each TCR beta V gene segment acted as functional or pseudogenic. In addition to the first cohort of 666 subjects, a separate validation cohort of 130 or so different subjects was used. A later analysis re-examined previously published TCR beta repertoires from more than 650 donors and added high-resolution HLA genotyping to investigate patterns of TCR occurrence. Both class I and class II loci were covered by HLA typing, at four-digit resolution. Among the approximately 420 genotyped donors, 81% belonged to the genetic ancestry cluster associated with self-reported Caucasian donors. The study was designed to test whether signatures of past pathogen exposure could be identified by cataloging public T cell receptors. Typing coverage differed by locus: A, B, C, DRB1 and DQB1 were typed in roughly 620-630 donors, DQA1 in 500 to 550, DPA1 in around 610, and DPB1 in 450 to 480. Roughly 300 gigabases of sequencing data and roughly 90 million unique TCR sequences were included in an early release covering over 600 HLA-typed donors. All discovery cohort repertoires had been generated on a single sequencing platform. Donor age, sex, ethnicity and CMV serostatus were compiled together with the repertoire data.

CDR1 and CDR2 were assigned from the germline V gene (reference sequence) as SEHNR and FQNEAQ. V and J lose 2 bases and 3 bases, and a span of 7 bases separates them. From its cysteine to its phenylalanine, the CDR3 spans 14 amino acids. CDR3 DNA is the only sequence kept; it has 42 bases, read in frame from the first base. Libraries were built with the immunoSEQ multiplex PCR assay. For the multiplex PCR, a mixture combining 60 forward primers for TCR Vbeta segments and 13 reverse primers for TCR Jbeta segments was used. The CDR3 region of rearranged TCR beta genes was amplified from genomic DNA by a multiplex PCR assay. The amplified TCR beta libraries were sequenced on the Illumina HiSeq System as 87-base-pair reads. The paper's processing steps were these. Across the 700 or so repertoires, a later analysis counted tens of millions of unique TCR beta chains, around 11 million of which were shared by at least two donors. Raw reads were error-corrected and collapsed into unique sequences by a nearest-neighbor algorithm in which closely related sequences were merged to remove PCR and sequencing errors. V, D and J gene segments were assigned by aligning CDR3 sequences to IMGT reference sequences. For a sequence to be retained, a match of at least six nucleotides was required to both a V gene segment and a J gene segment. Rearrangements were classified as productive when the CDR3 lacked stop codons and remained in frame with V and J, and all other rearrangements were classified as non-productive. Following IMGT convention, CDR3 was defined as the stretch from the second conserved V-encoded cysteine up to the conserved J-encoded phenylalanine. Sequences without an unambiguous match to a single V gene segment were excluded from the earlier analysis of a few hundred of the donors. An earlier analysis of a few hundred of the donors called V segments functional above 56.7% productive rearrangements and segregating when the between-donor standard deviation exceeded 5%. A statistical classification framework was developed to diagnose cytomegalovirus status using the catalog of TCR beta chain sequences. V and J gene assignment, in a later analysis, came from comparing TCR nucleotide sequences with IMGT/GENE-DB human TR gene sequences. A later analysis assigned CDR3 sequences and most-parsimonious VDJ recombination scenarios with the TCRdist pipeline. In a later analysis, each TCR beta chain was defined by its CDR3 amino acid sequence together with its V-gene family, and reads lacking a unique V-gene family were excluded. As a way to deal with suspected cross-contamination and a sequencing artifact, a later analysis dropped over 550 nucleotide sequences that were highly shared and had low generation probability. A later analysis calculated a clonal expansion index for each public chain from normalized within-repertoire ranks of inferred template counts. Generation probabilities in a later analysis came from a VDJ recombination model fitted to out-of-frame rearrangements, and those results were checked against IGoR. In a later analysis, hypergeometric tests were used to score TCR-TCR, TCR-HLA and TCR-CMV co-occurrence, with a repertoire-size bias correction applied to TCR pairs. A later analysis estimated false discovery rates by permuting HLA or CMV assignments 20 times. In a later analysis, co-occurring TCRs were grouped using DBSCAN, and TCRdist sequence similarity was added for clustering within HLA-allele-positive subsets. Co-occurrence clustering excluded repertoires with fewer than 30,000 or more than 120,000 public chains, plus five with anomalous nucleotide sharing. TCRdb limited this immuneACCESS table to in-frame rearrangements with V and J called. A share of clones is missing; checked studies link under half to unresolved V genes, and the rest is unexplained. That table is the source of V, J and clone size, and D and trimming were worked out from the DNA. The sample includes 130,000 to 150,000 clones, with around 80% observed a single time. 2.5% to 3% of the sample rests with the top ten.

Here is what the overall study found, with its caveats: In an earlier analysis of approximately 600 of the donors, most TCR beta V segments were observed in productive rearrangements about 87% or about 30% of the time, broadly matching IMGT annotations. A further reported finding was that TCR beta sequences accurately predicted the HLA-A and HLA-B alleles for most subjects in the first cohort. Correlated functional status among segregating V segments might reflect linkage disequilibrium, but an unknown experimental factor could not be ruled out. An association between a missense DCLRE1C variant and V-gene and J-gene trimming of TCR beta chains was found in a later genetic analysis and replicated in an independent cohort. Three of the identified cytomegalovirus-associated TCR beta chains were confirmed in vitro to be specific for cytomegalovirus antigens. A cluster of highly shared sequence variants was judged likely to represent a technical artifact of the sequencing pipeline. At a false discovery rate of 0.05, a later analysis linked about 17,000 TCR beta sequences to specific HLA alleles. In the study, approximately 160 TCR beta chains were listed as associated with cytomegalovirus. Presence/absence analyses assumed roughly uniform sequencing depth across donors, an assumption that may not hold. This cohort had only TCR beta chains sequenced, and the lack of alpha or paired-chain data limited which features could be detected. The earlier analysis of nearly 600 of the donors excluded 15 to 20 rarely observed V segments, including chromosome 9 orphons, because counts were too low. In both the original and validation cohorts, the classifier was reported to diagnose cytomegalovirus status with high specificity and sensitivity. In a later analysis, several top co-occurrence clusters were reported to appear linked to parvovirus B19, influenza, CMV and Epstein-Barr virus. When HLA alleles, especially DR and DQ, strongly co-occurred, TCR associations were difficult to assign to individual alleles. According to the authors, the approach could potentially be generalized to other disease states and immunological phenotypes. Some IMGT-functional V segments, including TRBV6-2 and TRBV6-3, could not be distinguished by the 87-base-pair reads and were therefore excluded. Because HLA typing was unavailable for some donors at each locus, only the typed subset was used in association tests. A later analysis found that TCR association rates varied across HLA loci, with DRB1 alleles showing the most associated TCRs and HLA-C alleles the fewest. For the cohort, immune exposure information was limited to CMV serostatus. Compared with the 666-donor mean, donors in an Asian-associated ancestry cluster had fewer N-insertions in productive TCRs, according to a later genetic analysis. A later analysis found that HLA-associated TCR beta chains were more clonally expanded and had lower generation probabilities than equally common non-associated chains. In a later analysis, most CMV-associated TCR beta chains were found to appear HLA-restricted, with HLA associations seemingly driven largely by CMV exposure. While some public TCRs were present in many individuals, most TCR sequences turned up only very rarely across donors.

Sequenced sample: PBMCs. The chain is made from TRBV7-9 and TRBJ2-2, with TRBD2 as a weak D call on 5 bases. This clonotype was obtained from a female donor in good health and CMV-seronegative. Here is the DNA: TGTGCCAGCAGCTTAAGGGAGTACACCGGGGAGCTGTTTTTT. This sequence encodes CASSLREYTGELFF.